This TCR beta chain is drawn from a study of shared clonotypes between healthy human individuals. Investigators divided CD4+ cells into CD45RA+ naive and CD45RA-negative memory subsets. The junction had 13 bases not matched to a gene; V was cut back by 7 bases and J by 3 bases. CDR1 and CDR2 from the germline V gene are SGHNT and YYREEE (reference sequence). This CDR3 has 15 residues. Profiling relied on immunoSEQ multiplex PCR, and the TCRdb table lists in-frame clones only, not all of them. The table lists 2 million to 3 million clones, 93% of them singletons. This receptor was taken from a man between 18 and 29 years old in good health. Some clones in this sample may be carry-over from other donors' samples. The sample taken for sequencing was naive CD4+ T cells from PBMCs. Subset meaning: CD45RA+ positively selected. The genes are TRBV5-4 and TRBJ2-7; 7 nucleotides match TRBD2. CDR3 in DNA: TGTGCCAGCCAATTGGAGCCGGGAGGCAACTACGAGCAGTACTTC. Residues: CASQLEPGGNYEQYF. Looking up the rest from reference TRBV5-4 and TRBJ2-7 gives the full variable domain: ETGVTQSPTHLIKTRGQQVTLRCSSQSGHNTVSWYQQALGQGPQFIFQYYREEENGRGNFPPRFSGLQFPNYSSELNVNALELDDSALYLCASQLEPGGNYEQYFGPGTRLTVT.